This T cell receptor beta chain was documented in a study of cytomegalovirus exposure and HLA in healthy donors. Study-wide points: Later analysis indicated greater clonal expansion among HLA-associated TCR beta chains than among equally common other chains.

To note about this clone: Its target is unknown.

Per germline, CDR1 LNHDA and CDR2 SQIVND (reference sequence). The length of the CDR3 is 13 residues. The junction had 8 bases not matched to a gene; V was cut back by 7 bases and J by 6 bases. A multiplex PCR was run with 60 Vbeta primers and 13 Jbeta primers. The protocol was immunoSEQ multiplex PCR, while the TCRdb copy is restricted to in-frame clones and leaves out a portion. In the table there are around 180,000 clones, 65% to 85% of which are singletons. Sample: PBMCs. The chain recombines TRBV19 with TRBJ1-2; 7 nucleotides agree with TRBD1. The receptor was isolated from a woman younger than 45 in good health and CMV-seropositive. CDR3 in amino acids: CASMHRGGNGYTF. The CDR3 DNA follows: TGTGCCAGTATGCATAGAGGGGGCAATGGCTACACCTTC.